This TCR beta chain was sequenced for a study of T cells in women clearing cervical HPV infection (dated by TCRdb to between 2018 and 2020). With respect to the entire study: The cases were 25 to 30 women with histologically confirmed HPV16-related CIN3 or worse, and 2 of those women had invasive cancers. This exploratory proof-of-principle case-control study, nested within the Guanacaste HPV Natural History Study in Costa Rica, compared TCR repertoires among women with different cervical HPV16 outcomes. As quality controls, five blinded duplicates were added to each group, bringing the total to about 60 samples made up of some 50 participants and about ten replicates. The parent cohort enrolled about 9,700 women aged 18 or older in Guanacaste, Costa Rica, in about 1993 to 1994 and followed the women for around 7 years. Blood from cases was collected at the visit at which the lesion was first identified, whereas blood from controls was collected once infection was no longer detected. The controls were around 25 women whose single incident HPV16 infection cleared within 12 months with no development of precancer or cancer. Cases were matched to controls by age within five years and by the year the sample was collected. Median age was roughly 35 years in cases versus around 40 in controls, and baseline characteristics did not differ significantly. Since only a few of the women had HLA typing available, the possibility that HLA type was acting as a confounder could not be ruled out. For cases, a median interval of approximately 140 days, with an interquartile range of 90 to 200 days, was observed between lesion detection and blood sampling.

About this clone: The specificity of this receptor is unknown. The same CDR3 arises from other DNA sequences in this sample as well.

Every participant had a single incident cervical HPV16 infection, and women with prevalent HPV16 infections were excluded. Cervical HPV DNA was detected by MY09/MY11 PCR, and genotyping was performed by dot-blot hybridization. Under 17 mL of heparinized blood was centrifuged, after which the buffy coat was aliquoted, frozen at -30 degrees C, and then stored at -80 degrees C. QIAGEN kits were used to extract genomic DNA from the buffy coat specimens. The immunoSEQ assay used multiplex PCR to amplify TCR beta CDR3 regions from an average of approximately 1,300 ng of genomic DNA per sample. To correct primer bias, the assay used a complete synthetic TCR repertoire to set an amplification baseline. The amplicons were sequenced on the Illumina platform. On the authors' methods: Sequences were error-corrected by clustering with frequency ratios and a modified nearest-neighbor algorithm, then analyzed in the immunoSEQ Analyzer with IMGT gene definitions. At each rarefaction depth, TCR richness and evenness were averaged over 20 rarefaction repeats, and samples with fewer sequences than the depth were excluded. Relative abundances of V, D and J genes were compared between groups using Wilcoxon rank sum tests, with FDR correction applied. In the blinded duplicates, the intraclass correlation was around 96% for TCR richness and averaged around 80% across 66 gene segments. The source is immuneACCESS, and TCRdb retained only in-frame sequences with V and J called. Part of the clones is not carried over; for the studies checked, unresolved V genes explain less than half of this, and the remainder is unexplained. Clonal size and the V and J genes are those of that table, whereas D and trimming came from the DNA. The table for this sample lists about 35,000 clones. The ten largest clonotypes hold 6% to 8% of the sample.

What the work shows at the level of the full study, not this receptor alone: Random forest classifiers that combined richness and V gene abundances separated cases from controls with an estimated AUC of 0.83. The cross-sectional design could not show whether the associations came before the infection or were a result of it, and neither effector/memory subsets nor HPV-specific T cells were isolated. Across sequencing depths, CIN3+ cases showed significantly higher TCR repertoire richness than controls, but evenness did not differ between the groups. Because T-cell numbers per sample were unknown, differences in richness could reflect varying T-cell content rather than repertoire biology.

Sequenced input: blood buffy coat. This clonotype was sampled from a woman between 18 and 70 years old with a cervical HPV16 infection that either progressed to CIN3+ or cleared (not recorded which).

The CDR3 region has the sequence CARKDRAGNTIYF. The CDR3 bases that were read are TGTGCCAGAAAGGACAGGGCTGGAAACACC. The V gene is TRBV30 and the J gene is TRBJ1-3; 8 bases in between match TRBD1. The CDR3 extends 3 residues past the end of the read, so its final part is completed from the germline J gene. V is pruned by 8 bases and J by 2 bases, leaving 5 bases of the junction without a gene match. Reading the germline V gene (reference sequence) gives CDR1 GTSNPN and CDR2 SVGIG. Its CDR3 holds 13 amino acids, cysteine through phenylalanine. Only the CDR3 bases that were read are kept: 30 of them, in frame from base 1. Reference TRBV30 and TRBJ1-3 genes cover what lies past the CDR3, so the full variable domain is SQTIHQWPATLVQPVGSPLSLECTVEGTSNPNLYWYRQAAGRGLQLLFYSVGIGQISSEVPQNLSASRPQDRQFILSSKKLLLSDSGFYLCARKDRAGNTIYFGEGSWLTVV.